This entry features one T cell receptor (beta chain) sequence. Its antigen is unidentified. The data were obtained in a study of OX40 agonist ivuxolimab in advanced cancers. Study-wide context: The diagnoses of dose-escalation patients were hepatocellular carcinoma, melanoma, renal cell or head and neck cancer. Study outcomes and limitations: Dose levels from 0.1 to 3.0 mg/kg saw CD4+ and CD8+ blood T cells expand clonally by week 6.

V dropped 0 bases and J dropped 9 bases, with 6 bases sitting between them. Germline V lookup: CDR1 KGHSH, CDR2 LQKENI. CDR3 length: 12 residues. Data came from immunoSEQ multiplex PCR; TCRdb stores just in-frame clones and leaves some out. The sample consists of 45,000 to 60,000 clones, 82% of them appearing once. The receptor comes from an adult with an advanced solid tumor such as melanoma, head and neck, liver or kidney cancer. This specimen consisted of CD4+ or CD8+ T cells sorted from blood, obtained in a trial of the OX40 agonist ivuxolimab. J is TRBJ2-1 and V is TRBV18; D is unclear. CDR3 in DNA: TGTGCCAGCTCACCACCAGAGTCTGAGCAGTTCTTC. It yields the protein CASSPPESEQFF.